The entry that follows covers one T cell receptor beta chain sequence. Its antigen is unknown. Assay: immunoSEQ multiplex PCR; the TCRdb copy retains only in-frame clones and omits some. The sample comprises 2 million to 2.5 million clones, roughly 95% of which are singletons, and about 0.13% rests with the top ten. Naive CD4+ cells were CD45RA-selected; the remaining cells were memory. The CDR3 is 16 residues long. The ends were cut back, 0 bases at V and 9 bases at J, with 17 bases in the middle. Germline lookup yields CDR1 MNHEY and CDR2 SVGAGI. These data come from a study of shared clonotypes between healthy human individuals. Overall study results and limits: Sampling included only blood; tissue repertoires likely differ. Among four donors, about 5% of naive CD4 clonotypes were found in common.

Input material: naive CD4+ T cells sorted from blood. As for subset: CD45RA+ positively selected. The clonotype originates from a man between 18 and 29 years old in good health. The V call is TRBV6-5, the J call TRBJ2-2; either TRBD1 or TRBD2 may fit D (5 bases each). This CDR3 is CASSYSGTAGPRELFF. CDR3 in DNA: TGTGCCAGCAGTTACTCCGGGACGGCCGGACCCAGGGAGCTGTTTTTT.